This is a list of T cell receptor beta chains from one sample in a study of Graves' ophthalmopathy and Graves' hyperthyroidism. TCRdb processed the multiplex PCR reads anew with MiXCR; each CDR3 protein has one entry. The sample lists more than 1,000,000 distinct CDR3 sequences, about 38% occurring once. The sequenced material came from peripheral blood or thyroid tissue (not recorded which). The receptors derive from an adult man with Graves' hyperthyroidism. Both conserved end residues are part of each CDR3. D genes are given only for firm matches. Size tells how often a clone was seen (once, few, many) or the class of an expanded clone, and some rows leave it out.

abundance	v_gene	d_gene	j_gene	CDR3aa	CDR3nt
many	TRBV29-1	TRBD1	TRBJ1-1	CSVQGSTEAFF	TGCAGCGTACAGGGGTCCACTGAAGCTTTCTTT
many	TRBV7-2	-	TRBJ2-7	CASSWISDSFGEQYF	TGTGCCAGCAGTTGGATTAGCGATTCCTTCGGCGAGCAGTACTTC
many	TRBV9	-	TRBJ2-7	CASSVDGTNTYEQYF	TGTGCCAGCAGCGTAGACGGGACAAACACCTACGAGCAGTACTTC
-	TRBV6-5	-	TRBJ1-1	CASSYSSQGSGNTEAFF	TGTGCCAGCAGTTACTCGAGTCAGGGCTCAGGGAACACTGAAGCTTTCTTT
-	TRBV12-3/TRBV12-4	TRBD1	TRBJ1-1	CASRASGTVNTEAFF	TGTGCCAGCAGGGCGAGCGGGACAGTGAACACTGAAGCTTTCTTT
-	TRBV7-2	-	TRBJ1-4	CASSPLRTATNEKLFF	TGTGCCAGCAGCCCCCTCCGGACAGCAACTAATGAAAAACTGTTTTTT
few	TRBV19	-	TRBJ2-7	CASSIRGGRWVEQYF	TGTGCCAGTAGTATAAGGGGAGGTCGGTGGGTCGAGCAGTACTTC
many	TRBV5-1	-	TRBJ1-5	CASTVTGTVRTDPQHF	TGCGCCAGCACCGTCACGGGGACGGTGCGAACGGATCCCCAGCATTTT
many	TRBV5-1	TRBD2	TRBJ2-5	CASSLAGETQYF	TGTGCCAGCAGCTTAGCGGGGGAGACCCAGTACTTC
-	TRBV11-2	-	TRBJ2-7	CASSFLGRGSYEQYF	TGTGCCAGCAGTTTTCTGGGCAGGGGCTCGTACGAGCAGTACTTC
-	TRBV12-3/TRBV12-4	TRBD1	TRBJ1-6	CASRPQGPSSPLHF	TGTGCCAGCAGGCCACAGGGGCCGAGTTCACCCCTCCACTTT
many	TRBV29-1	TRBD1	TRBJ2-2	CSAQTGRFGELFF	TGCAGCGCCCAGACAGGGCGATTCGGGGAGCTGTTTTTT
-	TRBV11-2	TRBD1	TRBJ1-1	CASSPLGQGRGGEAFF	TGTGCCAGCAGCCCGCTTGGACAGGGGAGGGGAGGTGAAGCTTTCTTT
many	TRBV12-3/TRBV12-4	TRBD1	TRBJ1-1	CASSLPHGTGVHEAFF	TGTGCCAGCAGCCTCCCCCACGGGACAGGGGTTCATGAAGCTTTCTTT
many	TRBV5-5	TRBD1	TRBJ2-5	CASSRVTGGETQYF	TGTGCCAGCAGCCGGGTGACAGGGGGAGAGACCCAGTACTTC
many	TRBV15	TRBD1	TRBJ1-4	CATSRVGTDKLFF	TGTGCCACCAGCAGAGTTGGGACAGACAAACTGTTTTTT
few	TRBV4-1	TRBD1	TRBJ1-1	CASSQHRGTEAFF	TGCGCCAGCAGCCAACACAGGGGTACTGAAGCTTTCTTT
-	TRBV7-8	-	TRBJ2-7	CASSTLSGEYYEQYF	TGTGCCAGCAGTACGCTTAGTGGGGAATACTACGAGCAGTACTTC